This TCR beta chain was observed in a study of blood T cell repertoires in COVID-19. About the study: The cDNA or gDNA used as material had been derived from T cells, B-cell-depleted T cells, or PBMCs.

The CDR3 covers 15 residues. V lost 3 bases and J 1 base, leaving 13 bases between the germline ends. Per germline, CDR1 MNHEY and CDR2 SMNVEV (reference sequence). As handled by the study authors: Amplification of reference gene primers provided the estimated nucleated cell counts. Measured with immunoSEQ multiplex PCR; TCRdb has only the in-frame clones, and not every one. V and J calls and clone size come straight from that table; D and trimming were deduced from the DNA. The table includes 400,000 to 550,000 clones, around 89% detected once. Sequences were obtained from peripheral blood. This sequence originates from a woman aged 25 to 45 with acute or convalescent COVID-19. This chain connects TRBV27 to TRBJ2-7; tentatively, D is TRBD1 (5 bases). The CDR3 DNA follows: TGTGCCAGCAGTTTTGCAGGGTCAGGGTCCTACGAGCAGTACTTC. Translating gives CASSFAGSGSYEQYF.